This T cell receptor beta chain was sequenced for a study of radiotherapy plus CTLA-4 blockade in lung cancer (dated by TCRdb to the late 2010s). As for the study more broadly: Objective responses were observed in 18% of enrolled patients, and disease control was achieved in less than 40%. Broad study findings and their caveats: After treatment with radiotherapy and ipilimumab, TCR clones that originated in tumors expanded in peripheral blood. Increased serum interferon-beta after radiation, together with early dynamic changes in blood T cell clones, were reported to be the strongest predictors of response.

Comments on this clone: Its antigen remains undetermined. The input lacks base qualities; no much larger clone sits a single base away.

Focal radiation therapy combined with CTLA-4 blockade (ipilimumab) was tested in patients with chemo-refractory metastatic non-small-cell lung cancer. The method behind the library was the immunoSEQ multiplex PCR assay. In TCRdb, the immuneACCESS table is reduced to in-frame sequences with V and J assigned. These tables do not hold every clone; where another copy was compared, an unresolved V gene accounts for under half, and the others remain unexplained. For this sample the table gives about 73,000 clones, of which over 75% were detected only once. The ten largest account for over 35% of the sample. This specimen was peripheral blood, taken from a patient treated with radiotherapy plus ipilimumab. This sequence was found in a human donor with non-small cell lung cancer that progressed on radiotherapy plus ipilimumab.

DNA sequence: TGTGCCAGCAGCTCTGGCTCCGGGATGCGGACAGATACGCAGTATTTT. Its translation is CASSSGSGMRTDTQYF. Recombination connected TRBV7-9 to TRBJ2-3; TRBD2 is a weak D gene call, 5 bases matching. The CDR3 sequence holds 16 residues, the cysteine and phenylalanine included. Only the CDR3 portion is preserved as DNA: 48 bases, with reading frame beginning at the first base. The germline V gene (reference sequence) yields SEHNR for CDR1 and FQNEAQ for CDR2. Trimming removed 4 bases from V and 3 bases from J, leaving 17 bases between the germline ends.